This T cell receptor beta chain was captured by sequencing in a study of shared clonotypes between healthy human individuals. This CDR3 comprises 14 residues. The germline CDR1 and CDR2 sequences are LNHDA and SQIVND (reference sequence). J gave up 5 bases and V 6 bases, and 6 bases lay outside the gene matches. The method was immunoSEQ multiplex PCR; TCRdb's version includes in-frame clones alone and lacks a portion of them. The sample lists fewer than 1.6 million clones; less than 99% were seen once. The chain links TRBV19 to TRBJ2-2; 7 nucleotides agree with TRBD2. The sequenced material came from naive CD4+ T cells sorted from blood. Subset denoted: CD45RA+ positively selected. This receptor was identified in a man under 40 in good health. The CDR3 DNA is TGTGCCAGTAGCGGCGGGAGATGGACCGGGGAGCTGTTTTTT. Translating it yields CASSGGRWTGELFF.